Shown below are 21 T cell receptor beta chains from a single sample sequenced in a study of OX40 agonist ivuxolimab in advanced cancers. Libraries were prepared by immunoSEQ multiplex PCR; TCRdb keeps only in-frame clonotypes and omits some of them. Among fewer than 35,000 clones listed, about nine tenths were seen once. The starting material was CD4+ or CD8+ T cells sorted from blood, obtained in a trial of the OX40 agonist ivuxolimab. The receptors shown here come from an adult with an advanced solid tumor such as melanoma, head and neck, liver or kidney cancer.

The chain is built from TRBV19 and TRBJ2-1; 10 positions match TRBD2. The germline CDR1 and CDR2 sequences are LNHDA and SQIVND (reference sequence). J gave up 9 bases and V 6 bases, and 11 bases lay outside the gene matches. This CDR3 spans 15 amino acids. CDR3 sequence reads: CASRWSGRVDGEQFF. CDR3 nucleotide sequence: TGTGCCAGTAGGTGGAGCGGGAGGGTGGACGGTGAGCAGTTCTTC.

This chain joins TRBV7-9 and TRBJ2-7, with D unclear. Germline V CDR1 and CDR2: SEHNR, FQNEAQ (reference sequence). V shed 5 bases and J shed 0 bases, with 8 bases lying between them. The CDR3 consists of 13 residues. CDR3 coding DNA: TGTGCCAGCAGCCCGACGGTCTCCTACGAGCAGTACTTC. Protein: CASSPTVSYEQYF.

This sequence joins TRBV7-2 and TRBJ1-5, with 10 bases fitting TRBD1. CDR3 size: 15 residues. Germline V lookup: CDR1 SGHTA, CDR2 FQGNSA. V shed 6 bases and J 2 bases; nucleotides not matched to a gene: 4. CDR3 region: CASSWTGGGNQPQHF. The DNA for the CDR3 is TGTGCCAGCAGTTGGACAGGGGGTGGCAATCAGCCCCAGCATTTT.

This chain joins TRBV6-5 and TRBJ1-1; 7 bases match TRBD1. Germline-derived CDR1 and CDR2 are MNHEY and SVGAGI. The CDR3 spans 14 residues. V shed 7 bases, J shed 7 bases, and the junction held 12 bases outside the gene matches. The DNA for the CDR3 is TGTGCCAGCACCCCAACACAGGGGCAAAATGAAGCTTTCTTT. Residues: CASTPTQGQNEAFF.

The rearrangement joins TRBV7-2 to TRBJ2-3; 9 nucleotides match TRBD2. The CDR3 runs 18 residues. From germline, CDR1 is SGHTA and CDR2 FQGNSA. V dropped 1 base and J dropped 6; count of bases not matched to a gene: 14. DNA for the CDR3: TGTGCCAGCAGCTTAGTTGCGGGAGGGAACCCTAGCGACGATACGCAGTATTTT. Translation: CASSLVAGGNPSDDTQYF.

The chain is built from TRBV29-1 and TRBJ2-7; 13 bases agree with TRBD2. The CDR3 spans 14 residues. Trimming took 6 bases from V and 4 from J; bases not matched to a gene: 6. In germline, CDR1 is SQVTM, CDR2 ANQGSEA. The CDR3 is CSVRTSGSGYEQYF. Here the CDR3 DNA reads TGCAGCGTCCGGACTAGCGGGAGCGGTTACGAGCAGTACTTC.

The chain is built from TRBV6-6 and TRBJ2-7; D is uncertain. With 2 bases removed from V and 5 bases from J, the gap between germline ends came to 10 bases. The germline gives CDR1 MNHNY, CDR2 SVGAGI (reference sequence). CDR3 size: 13 residues. The CDR3 reads CASSYPIVNEQYF. CDR3 in DNA: TGTGCCAGCAGTTACCCCATAGTAAACGAGCAGTACTTC.

V and J are TRBV6-6 and TRBJ2-3; D is undetermined. The CDR3 is made up of 14 amino acids. Trimming pared 6 bases from V and 1 base from J, leaving 11 bases between. The germline V gene has CDR1 MNHNY and CDR2 SVGAGI (reference sequence). The CDR3 DNA is TGTGCCAGCAGCCCCCTAAGGGGCACAGATACGCAGTATTTT. Protein sequence: CASSPLRGTDTQYF.

This clone appeared once. CDR3 DNA: TGTGCCAGCAGTGAATTTGGAGGGGCTTCTGGAAACACCATATATTTT. Translated: CASSEFGGASGNTIYF. This chain uses TRBV25-1 with TRBJ1-3; D possibly corresponds to TRBD1 (5 bases). V lost 1 base to trimming and J lost 1 base, with 11 bases between them. Germline values: CDR1 MGHDK, CDR2 SYGVNS. The CDR3 runs 16 residues.

V usage is TRBV6-1 and J usage is TRBJ1-1; no reliable D call. In germline, CDR1 is MNHNS, CDR2 SASEGT. Trimming left V 2 bases short and J 1 base short, with 11 bases between. The CDR3 has 15 amino acids. The CDR3 sequence: CASSEFGRRNTEAFF. The CDR3 nucleotides are TGTGCCAGCAGTGAATTCGGCAGGAGGAACACTGAAGCTTTCTTT.

This chain links TRBV6-1 with TRBJ1-5; D perhaps matches TRBD1 (5 bases). The length of the CDR3 is 17 residues. The V gene's germline CDR1 is MNHNS and CDR2 SASEGT. The V gene lost 1 base and the J gene lost 4 bases, with 17 bases spanning the gap. In nucleotides, the CDR3 is TGTGCCAGCAGTGAAGTTAGGACACACGCTGGTAATCAGCCCCAGCATTTT. Its translation is CASSEVRTHAGNQPQHF.

This chain joins TRBV29-1 and TRBJ2-7; D perhaps matches TRBD2 (6 bases). CDR1 is SQVTM, CDR2 ANQGSEA, per germline. Trimming shortened V by 6 bases and J by 3 bases, and 15 bases separated the two germline ends. The CDR3 extends over 13 amino acids. In DNA, the CDR3 is TGCAGCGTCGGACGGGGACTTATCTACGAGCAGTACTTC. Its protein product is CSVGRGLIYEQYF.

The V gene is TRBV10-2, the J gene TRBJ2-3, with TRBD1 identical over 7 bases. V gave up 1 base and J gave up 14 bases; unmatched junction bases: 9. Germline assignment: CDR1 WSHSY and CDR2 SAAADI. The CDR3 sequence is 13 residues long. CDR3 sequence: CASSEFGTDGWYF. The CDR3 nucleotides read TGCGCCAGCAGTGAGTTCGGGACAGACGGATGGTATTTT.

The chain links TRBV9 to TRBJ2-3; D is undetermined. Germline assignment: CDR1 SGDLS and CDR2 YYNGEE. V was trimmed by 1 base and J by 0 bases, leaving 9 bases between them. CDR3 length: 15 amino acids. CDR3 amino acids: CASSVSDPSTDTQYF. CDR3 nucleotide sequence: TGTGCCAGCAGCGTAAGTGACCCTAGCACAGATACGCAGTATTTT.

The V call is TRBV9, the J call TRBJ1-2; possibly TRBD1 for D (5 bases). Trimming cost V 4 bases and J 7 bases, with 20 bases left between them. Germline values: CDR1 SGDLS, CDR2 YYNGEE. The CDR3 runs 15 residues. CDR3 loop: CASSPRDGGGGGYTF. Written as DNA, the CDR3 is TGTGCCAGCAGCCCACGAGATGGGGGGGGAGGTGGCTACACCTTC.

This clone appeared a single time. This chain uses TRBV4-3 with TRBJ2-1; 10 bases align to TRBD2. The CDR3 contains 15 residues. V shed 4 bases, J shed 7 bases, and the junction held 7 bases outside the gene matches. Looked up from germline, CDR1 is LGHNA and CDR2 is YSLEER. In DNA form, the CDR3 reads TGCGCCAGCAGCCCACTAGCGGGGACCATGAATGAGCAGTTCTTC. Amino acids: CASSPLAGTMNEQFF.

The chain employs TRBV7-7 and TRBJ2-3; the match to TRBD1 covers 7 bases. Germline CDR1 is SSHAT and CDR2 is FNYEAQ (reference sequence). The trim removed 5 bases at V and 1 base at J, leaving 3 bases unmatched. The CDR3 is 14 residues long. The CDR3 nucleotides read TGTGCCAGCAGCCTGGGGACAGGCACAGATACGCAGTATTTT. Amino acid sequence: CASSLGTGTDTQYF.

The chain carries TRBV5-6 and TRBJ2-7, with D tentatively TRBD2 (5 bases). Trimming removed 4 bases from V and 4 bases from J, with 15 bases in between. CDR1 is SGHDT, CDR2 YYEEEE, per germline. The CDR3 has 14 amino acids. The DNA of the CDR3 is TGTGCCAGCAGCCCACCTTCCCGGGAATACGAGCAGTACTTC. It is translated as CASSPPSREYEQYF.

The count of this clone is one. This rearrangement joins TRBV18 to TRBJ2-3; TRBD1 agrees at 8 bases. Germline V CDR1 and CDR2: KGHSH, LQKENI. The CDR3 has 16 residues. J was trimmed by 2 bases and V by 4 bases; bases with no gene match: 8. The CDR3 nucleotides read TGTGCCAGCTCACACACAACGGACAGGGACACAGATACGCAGTATTTT. The encoded protein is CASSHTTDRDTDTQYF.

The V call is TRBV15, the J call TRBJ2-3; no firm D call. Trimming took 0 bases from V and 1 from J, leaving 11 bases between them. The CDR3 loop spans 16 amino acids. Germline lookup yields CDR1 LNHNV and CDR2 YYDKDF (reference sequence). CDR3 loop: CATSREAGWGTDTQYF. The DNA of the CDR3 is TGTGCCACCAGCAGAGAAGCCGGGTGGGGCACAGATACGCAGTATTTT.

The chain couples TRBV7-2 to TRBJ2-7; D assignment may be TRBD1 or TRBD2 (5 bases each). Trimming stripped 5 bases from V and 1 base from J, with 18 bases between. The CDR3 is 16 amino acids. Germline V gives CDR1 SGHTA, CDR2 FQGNSA. CDR3 sequence reads: CASSPLNRDLSYEQYF. The CDR3 region has the DNA TGTGCCAGCAGCCCCCTGAACCGGGACCTATCCTACGAGCAGTACTTC.